This T cell receptor beta chain appears in the sequencing data of a study of regulatory T cells in long-lasting Graves disease. Whole-study results and caveats: TCR diversity was lower in persistent than newly diagnosed Graves' disease.

Germline-derived CDR1 and CDR2 are SGHDN and FVKESK. V shed 2 bases and J 6 bases; nucleotides not matched to a gene: 5. The CDR3 consists of 17 residues. Concerning this clonotype: Its antigen is unidentified.

Time point described: persistent/refractory GD, antithyroid drugs over 5 years with positive TRAb. Extracted RNA from PBMCs served as the source of the TCR library. CDR3 regions were amplified by Arm-PCR using iRepertoire HTBI primers to build TCR beta libraries. In TCRdb, the multiplex PCR reads were re-called with MiXCR into one record per CDR3 protein. The data show some 450,000 distinct CDR3 sequences, 23% seen once. The TCR was taken from a female donor with Graves disease. The sequencing here drew on peripheral blood mononuclear cells (PBMCs), taken when the disease was refractory, from a patient treated with antithyroid drugs. The chain couples TRBV14 to TRBJ2-2; 14 nucleotides match TRBD2. In nucleotides, the CDR3 is TGTGCCAGCAGCCAACCCCCGGGACTAGCGGGAGCCGGGGAGCTGTTTTTT. It yields the protein CASSQPPGLAGAGELFF.